The rows below give T cell receptor beta chains drawn from one sample of a study of blood T cell repertoires in COVID-19. The data were produced by immunoSEQ multiplex PCR, yet TCRdb's version contains in-frame clones alone and is incomplete. The sample holds approximately 180,000 clones, approximately 86% seen once. The sequenced sample was peripheral blood. Receptors were obtained from a woman between 45 and 60 years old with acute or convalescent COVID-19. CDR3s include the opening cysteine and the closing phenylalanine or tryptophan. D genes are given only for firm matches. Size values are once, few and many counts, or a class for expanded clones, and some rows have none.

v_call	j_call	clone_size	d_call	cdr3_length	cdr3_aa	cdr3_nt
TRBV7-2	TRBJ2-7	-	-	15	CASSLIAGLGYEQYF	TGTGCCAGCAGCTTGATTGCGGGTCTGGGTTACGAGCAGTACTTC
TRBV10-3	TRBJ2-3	-	TRBD2	14	CAISGGGATDTQYF	TGTGCCATCAGTGGCGGGGGGGCCACAGATACGCAGTATTTT
TRBV19	TRBJ1-1	-	-	14	CASSISLVGGEAFF	TGTGCCAGTAGTATTAGTTTGGTCGGAGGCGAAGCTTTCTTT
TRBV19	TRBJ1-2	-	TRBD1	16	CASSESGGDFNYGYTF	TGTGCCAGTAGTGAATCAGGGGGCGATTTTAACTATGGCTACACCTTC
TRBV18	TRBJ2-3	-	-	12	CASSPSADTQYF	TGTGCCAGCTCACCAAGCGCAGATACGCAGTATTTT
TRBV9	TRBJ1-2	-	TRBD1	16	CASSASRDRGHHGYTF	TGTGCCAGCAGCGCGAGCCGGGACAGGGGGCATCATGGCTACACCTTC
TRBV5-1	TRBJ2-1	-	TRBD2	15	CASSLKREPRDEQFF	TGCGCCAGCAGCCTTAAGCGGGAGCCTAGGGATGAGCAGTTCTTC
TRBV24-1	TRBJ1-2	-	-	14	CATSDSRGGYGYTF	TGTGCCACCAGTGATTCTCGAGGGGGCTATGGCTACACCTTC
TRBV6-6	TRBJ1-1	-	-	16	CASSYSFGEENTEAFF	TGTGCCAGCAGTTACTCATTCGGGGAAGAGAACACTGAAGCTTTCTTT
TRBV27	TRBJ1-1	-	TRBD1	13	CASSLKGAPEAFF	TGTGCCAGCAGTTTAAAGGGGGCCCCTGAAGCTTTCTTT
TRBV2	TRBJ2-3	-	-	12	CASRDLVDTQYF	TGTGCCAGCAGGGACTTAGTAGATACGCAGTATTTT
TRBV10-3	TRBJ2-7	-	-	16	CAISDPAAKPTYEQYF	TGTGCCATCAGTGATCCCGCGGCCAAACCGACTTACGAGCAGTACTTC
TRBV4-3	TRBJ1-2	-	-	14	CASSQVEGALGYTF	TGCGCCAGCAGCCAAGTAGAAGGGGCGCTTGGCTACACCTTC
TRBV9	TRBJ1-1	-	-	14	CASSFTGLNTEAFF	TGTGCCAGCAGCTTTACCGGGTTGAACACTGAAGCTTTCTTT
TRBV12-3/TRBV12-4	TRBJ1-1	few	-	13	CASSFFGRAEAFF	TGTGCCAGCAGTTTTTTCGGCAGGGCTGAAGCTTTCTTT
TRBV11-3	TRBJ2-1	-	-	14	CASSLTGTHREQFF	TGTGCCAGCAGCTTAACCGGGACACATAGAGAGCAGTTCTTC
TRBV7-6	TRBJ1-5	-	-	16	CASSLGSAGYNQPQHF	TGTGCCAGCAGCTTAGGATCCGCAGGTTACAATCAGCCCCAGCATTTT
TRBV11-3	TRBJ2-1	-	-	14	CASSLSGGWDEQFF	TGTGCCAGCAGCTTATCGGGGGGCTGGGATGAGCAGTTCTTC
TRBV3-1/TRBV3-2	TRBJ2-3	-	TRBD2	18	CASSQDWGLAGEGDTQYF	TGTGCCAGCAGCCAAGATTGGGGACTAGCGGGAGAGGGGGATACGCAGTATTTT
TRBV15	TRBJ2-1	-	TRBD2	16	CATSLLGTSGGGEQFF	TGTGCCACCAGCCTCCTAGGGACTAGCGGAGGAGGGGAGCAGTTCTTC
TRBV6-5	TRBJ2-7	-	-	15	CASSYGDTGVYEQYF	TGTGCCAGCAGTTACGGGGACACTGGGGTTTACGAGCAGTACTTC
TRBV7-6	TRBJ2-5	-	-	11	CASSRQETQYF	TGTGCCAGCAGCCGCCAAGAGACCCAGTACTTC
TRBV30	TRBJ2-5	-	-	13	CAWSVHRGETQYF	TGTGCCTGGAGTGTTCATAGGGGGGAGACCCAGTACTTC
TRBV3-1/TRBV3-2	TRBJ1-4	once	TRBD1	15	CASSQDDRENEKLFF	TGTGCCAGCAGCCAAGATGACAGGGAAAATGAAAAACTGTTTTTT
TRBV19	TRBJ1-5	-	-	15	CASSILSVSNQPQHF	TGTGCCAGTAGTATATTATCTGTTAGCAATCAGCCCCAGCATTTT
TRBV12-5	TRBJ1-6	-	-	12	CASGFQNSPLHF	TGTGCTAGTGGTTTCCAGAATTCACCCCTCCACTTT
TRBV27	TRBJ1-5	once	-	18	CASSRTYGVGGSNQPQHF	TGTGCCAGCAGTCGGACTTACGGCGTAGGGGGTAGCAATCAGCCCCAGCATTTT
TRBV12-3/TRBV12-4	TRBJ2-7	-	TRBD2	13	CASCRGGQGEQYF	TGTGCCAGCTGTCGGGGGGGCCAAGGCGAGCAGTACTTC
TRBV12-5	TRBJ2-4	-	-	14	CASGPGGGENIQYF	TGTGCTAGTGGCCCGGGCGGAGGGGAAAACATTCAGTACTTC